This T cell receptor beta chain was identified during a study of control samples from healthy donors and cancer patients. The CDR3 runs 11 residues. Trimming removed 3 bases from V and 12 bases from J, with 11 bases in between. The V gene's germline CDR1 is SGHTA and CDR2 FQGTGA. Repertoires were generated with immunoSEQ multiplex PCR, while TCRdb's copy carries only in-frame clones and drops some. The sample lists 95,000 to 150,000 clones, about 91% seen once, with 3% to 4% in the top ten. Source material: blood. The sequence came from a middle-aged man in good health. The chain recombines TRBV7-3 with TRBJ1-2, with D maybe TRBD1 (5 bases). CDR3 sequence (DNA): TGTGCCAGCAGCTTGGCGGGGGTCCACACCTTC. Encoded protein: CASSLAGVHTF.